This T cell receptor beta chain was retrieved from a study of response to subunit inactivated influenza vaccine. Study results and caveats: Authors suggested seasonal influenza vaccinations each recruit few new T cells.

Per the germline V gene, CDR1 is SQVTM and CDR2 is ANQGSEA. This CDR3 has 13 amino acids. Trimming took off 1 base at V and 4 bases at J, with 10 bases between the two ends. This clonotype was found a few times. Its antigen is undetermined. Each CDR3 protein gets one entry after TCRdb re-called the RT-PCR reads with MiXCR. The sample carries around 850,000 distinct CDR3 sequences, roughly 20% recorded once. The sequencing here drew on PBMCs from blood, taken about 5 days after vaccination. This sequence was found in a man over 45 who received an inactivated influenza vaccine. The chain uses TRBV29-1 and TRBJ1-2; perhaps TRBD1 as D (6 bases). The DNA for the CDR3 is TGCAGCGTTGAAGTGGGGGCAGTCTATGGCTACACCTTC. It is translated as CSVEVGAVYGYTF. Full variable domain (rest looked up from reference TRBV29-1 and TRBJ1-2): SAVISQKPSRDICQRGTSLTIQCQVDSQVTMMFWYRQQPGQSLTLIATANQGSEATYESGFVIDKFPISRPNLTFSTLTVSNMSPEDSSIYLCSVEVGAVYGYTFGSGTRLTVV.